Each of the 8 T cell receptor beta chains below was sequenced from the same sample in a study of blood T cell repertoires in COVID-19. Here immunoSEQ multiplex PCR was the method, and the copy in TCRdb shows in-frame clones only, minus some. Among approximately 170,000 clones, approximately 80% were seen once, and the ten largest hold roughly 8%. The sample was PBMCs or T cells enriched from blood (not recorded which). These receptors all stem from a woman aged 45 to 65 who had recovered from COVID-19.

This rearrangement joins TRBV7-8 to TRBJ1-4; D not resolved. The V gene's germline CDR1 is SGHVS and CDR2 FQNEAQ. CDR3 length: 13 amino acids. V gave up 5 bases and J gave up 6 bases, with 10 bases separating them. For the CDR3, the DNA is TGTGCCAGCAGCCGTGACATTCATGAAAAACTGTTTTTT. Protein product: CASSRDIHEKLFF. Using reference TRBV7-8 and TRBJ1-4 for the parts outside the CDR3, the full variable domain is GAGVSQSPRYKVAKRGQDVALRCDPISGHVSLFWYQQALGQGPEFLTYFQNEAQLDKSGLPSDRFFAERPEGSVSTLKIQRTQQEDSAVYLCASSRDIHEKLFFGSGTQLSVL.

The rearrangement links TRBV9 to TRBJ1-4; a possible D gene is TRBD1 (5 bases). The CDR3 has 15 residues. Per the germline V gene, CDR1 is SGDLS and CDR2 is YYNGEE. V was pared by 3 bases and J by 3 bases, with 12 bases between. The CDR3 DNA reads TGTGCCAGCAGCGCGCCAGGGCGGCCTAATGAAAAACTGTTTTTT. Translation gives CASSAPGRPNEKLFF.

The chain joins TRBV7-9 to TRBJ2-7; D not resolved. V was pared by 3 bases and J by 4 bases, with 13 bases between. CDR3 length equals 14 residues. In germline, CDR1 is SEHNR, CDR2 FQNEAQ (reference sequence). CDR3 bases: TGTGCCAGCAGCTTTCGTGACTCAACATACGAGCAGTACTTC. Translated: CASSFRDSTYEQYF.

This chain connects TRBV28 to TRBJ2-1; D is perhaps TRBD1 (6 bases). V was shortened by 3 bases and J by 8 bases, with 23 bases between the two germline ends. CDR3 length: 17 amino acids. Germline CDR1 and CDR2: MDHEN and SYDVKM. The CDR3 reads CASSFAATGYRQDEQFF. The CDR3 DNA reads TGTGCCAGCAGTTTCGCTGCCACAGGGTATAGGCAAGATGAGCAGTTCTTC.

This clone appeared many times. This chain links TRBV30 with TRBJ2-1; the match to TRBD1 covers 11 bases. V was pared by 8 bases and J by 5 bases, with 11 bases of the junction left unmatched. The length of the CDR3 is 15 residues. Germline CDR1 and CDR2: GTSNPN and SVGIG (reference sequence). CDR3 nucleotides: TGTGCCGGACGGACCGGGACAGGGGGTGACAATGAGCAGTTCTTC. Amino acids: CAGRTGTGGDNEQFF.

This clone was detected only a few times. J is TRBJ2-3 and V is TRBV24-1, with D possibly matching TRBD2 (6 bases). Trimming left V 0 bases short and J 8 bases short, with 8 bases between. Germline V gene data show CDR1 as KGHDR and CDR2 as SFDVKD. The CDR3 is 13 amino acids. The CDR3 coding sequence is TGTGCCACCAGTGATTTGGAGGGAGGTACGCAGTATTTT. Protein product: CATSDLEGGTQYF.

The CDR3 DNA is TGTGCCAGCAGCCAAGATGGTTTGTTACTAGCGGGAGGGCCGGCCAAAAACATTCAGTACTTC. Translation: CASSQDGLLLAGGPAKNIQYF. The chain links TRBV3-1 (or the pseudogene TRBV3-2) to TRBJ2-4; 13 bases are a match to TRBD2. With V trimmed by 0 bases and J by 1 base, 12 bases remained unmatched. The length of the CDR3 is 21 residues. In germline, CDR1 is LGHDT, CDR2 YNNKEL (reference sequence).

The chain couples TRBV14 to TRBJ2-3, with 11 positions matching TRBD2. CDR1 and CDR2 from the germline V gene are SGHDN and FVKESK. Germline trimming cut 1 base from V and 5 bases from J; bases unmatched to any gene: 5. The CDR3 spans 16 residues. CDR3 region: CASSQGKLAGVDTQYF. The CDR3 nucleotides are TGTGCCAGCAGCCAAGGCAAACTAGCGGGAGTAGATACGCAGTATTTT. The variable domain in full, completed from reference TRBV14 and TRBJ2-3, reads EAGVTQFPSHSVIEKGQTVTLRCDPISGHDNLYWYRRVMGKEIKFLLHFVKESKQDESGMPNNRFLAERTGGTYSTLKVQPAELEDSGVYFCASSQGKLAGVDTQYFGPGTRLTVL.